This TCR beta chain was found in a study of breast tumors, draining lymph nodes, adjacent tissues (dated by TCRdb to the mid-2010s). Some background on the complete study: TCR beta repertoires were compared across tumor, adjacent nontumor tissue and axillary lymph nodes obtained from breast cancer patients. In human breast cancer, the study set out to evaluate how tumor, surrounding tissue and draining lymph node repertoires relate to one another and whether T cells may move between these sites.

This clonotype was observed at least ten times. What this receptor recognizes is not known. Base qualities were left out, and no much larger clone turns up one base away. Reading the germline V gene gives CDR1 MNHEY and CDR2 SVGAGI. Trimming takes 6 bases from V and 2 bases from J, and the germline ends sit 4 bases apart. The CDR3 measures 12 amino acids from cysteine to phenylalanine. Just the 36-base CDR3 DNA is kept, in frame starting at base 1. The instrument given in TCRdb is Illumina HiSeq 2000. Multiplex PCR amplification was used to build the TCR beta chain libraries. The amplified TCR beta chain products were analyzed by high-throughput sequencing. Using fastp trimming at Q25 and MiXCR clonotype assembly, TCRdb reanalyzed the public sequencing data and kept in-frame beta chains. Each record represents a unique CDR3 protein, reported with the most common genes and DNA among its rows. The sample has 180,000 or so distinct CDR3 sequences on record, around a third of them singletons. The top ten constitute roughly 4% of the sample.

The lymph node samples were taken from the axillary draining lymph nodes of breast cancer patients. Study-wide findings and limitations: T-cell repertoire diversity in tumors was found to be lower than in lymph nodes but higher than in nontumor tissue, and preferential V and J gene usage was observed. Tumor and nontumor tissue repertoires were found to be significantly more similar in luminal-like than in basal-like breast cancer. The data were considered consistent with the idea that most tumor T cells come from the lymph node and then expand in tumor tissue. The conclusion that tumor T cells originate in lymph nodes was presented as consistent with a hypothesis rather than as directly demonstrated.

The chain employs TRBV6-5 and TRBJ2-2; the D gene is unclear. The clonotype originates from a female donor with breast cancer. Some clones in this sample may be carry-over from other donors' samples. The sequenced sample was axillary lymph node tissue. The CDR3 has the sequence CASRLNTGELFF. At the DNA level, the sequence is TGTGCCAGCAGGTTAAACACCGGGGAGCTGTTTTTT.